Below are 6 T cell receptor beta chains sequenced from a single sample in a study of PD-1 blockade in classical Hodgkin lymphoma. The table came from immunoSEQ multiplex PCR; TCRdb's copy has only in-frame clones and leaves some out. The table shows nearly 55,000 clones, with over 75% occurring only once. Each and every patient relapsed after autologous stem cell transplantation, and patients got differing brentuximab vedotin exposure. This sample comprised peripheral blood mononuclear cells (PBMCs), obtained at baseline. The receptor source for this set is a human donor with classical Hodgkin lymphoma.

DNA for the CDR3: TGCAGCGCTAGGGGACAGGGGGCGGTTGAAGCTTTCTTT. It codes for CSARGQGAVEAFF. The chain is built from TRBV29-1 and TRBJ1-1; TRBD1 matches at 12 bases. Per the germline V gene, CDR1 is SQVTM and CDR2 is ANQGSEA. The CDR3 runs 13 residues. Trimming at V came to 7 bases and at J to 7 bases, leaving 7 bases not matched to a gene.

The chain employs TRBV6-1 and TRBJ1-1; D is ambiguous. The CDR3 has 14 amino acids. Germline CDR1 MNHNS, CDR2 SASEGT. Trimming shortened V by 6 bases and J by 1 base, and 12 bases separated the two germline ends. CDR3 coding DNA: TGTGCCAGCAGCCCAACGGCGGAGAACACTGAAGCTTTCTTT. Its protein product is CASSPTAENTEAFF.

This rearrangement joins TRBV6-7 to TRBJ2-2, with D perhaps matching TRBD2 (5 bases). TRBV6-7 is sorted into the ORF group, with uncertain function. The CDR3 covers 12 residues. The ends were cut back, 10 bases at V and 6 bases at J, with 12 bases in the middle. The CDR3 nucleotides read TGTGCCACTCCCGTCGGGGCCGGGGAGCTGTTTTTT. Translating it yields CATPVGAGELFF.

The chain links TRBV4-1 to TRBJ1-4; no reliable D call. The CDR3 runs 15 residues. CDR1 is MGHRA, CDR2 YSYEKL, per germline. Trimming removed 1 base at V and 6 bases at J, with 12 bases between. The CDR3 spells CASSQGGGVYEKLFF. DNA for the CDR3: TGCGCCAGCAGCCAAGGGGGAGGTGTATATGAAAAACTGTTTTTT.

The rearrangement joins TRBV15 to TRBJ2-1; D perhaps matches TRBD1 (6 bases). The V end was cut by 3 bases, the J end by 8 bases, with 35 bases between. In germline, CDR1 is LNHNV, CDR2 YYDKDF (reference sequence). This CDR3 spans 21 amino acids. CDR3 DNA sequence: TGTGCCACCAGCAGCCGACAGATCCTTAAGATAGCAAGACAAGGGGGATATGAGCAGTTCTTC. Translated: CATSSRQILKIARQGGYEQFF.

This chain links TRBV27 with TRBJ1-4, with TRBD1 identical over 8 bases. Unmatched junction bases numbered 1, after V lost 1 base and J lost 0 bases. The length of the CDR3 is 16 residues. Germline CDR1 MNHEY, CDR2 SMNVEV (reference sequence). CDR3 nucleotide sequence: TGTGCCAGCAGTTTATGGGGACAGGCAACTAATGAAAAACTGTTTTTT. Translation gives CASSLWGQATNEKLFF.